This TCR beta chain was identified during a study of control samples from healthy donors and cancer patients. V lost 0 bases and J lost 6, with 7 bases in between. This CDR3 has 13 amino acids. Germline lookup yields CDR1 SGDLS and CDR2 YYNGEE. This clone is a singleton in its sample. The data were produced by immunoSEQ multiplex PCR, yet TCRdb's version contains in-frame clones alone and is incomplete. The profile shows 120,000 to 150,000 clones, around 90% of them singletons. The sequenced sample was blood. The sequence was collected from a man aged 30-40 years in good health. The chain joins TRBV9 to TRBJ2-1, with D uncertain. Written as DNA, the CDR3 is TGTGCCAGCAGCGTAGATTTCAGCAATGAGCAGTTCTTC. Translated: CASSVDFSNEQFF.